This section outlines one T cell receptor (beta chain) sequence together with its context. The table lists this clone with a few counts. What this receptor recognizes is not known. Base qualities are not at hand, and no much larger clone is one base apart. The data are from a study of shared clonotypes between healthy human individuals (TCRdb year 2020). Study-wide context: A couple of women and a few men aged 18 to 49 years were included in the cohort. Per donor, leukapheresis produced somewhere between about 0.8 and 9 billion PBMCs. To estimate repertoire size and how much clonotypes are shared between individuals, the study performed deep sequencing of blood TCR repertoires from roughly five healthy adults. Libraries were prepared and TCR repertoires were sequenced by different laboratories using diverse techniques, in order to increase sequencing depth and limit assay-specific biases. For each donor, three plates each were used for CD4 naive and CD4 memory, two plates were used for CD8 naive, and one plate was used for CD8 memory. Study-wide findings and limitations: The genetic and exposure-history diversity represented was limited by the small number of donors. Sharing across several donors was observed for 5% to 6.5% of naive CD4, 3.5% of naive CD8, about 2.5% of memory CD4, and about 0.39% of memory CD8 clonotypes. Even with the large sequencing depth, rarefaction of the sorted-subset datasets indicated that sequencing was incomplete. Compared with non-shared clonotypes, clonotypes shared by all four sorted-subset donors had higher generation probabilities. Naive subsets generally had larger estimated clonotype richness than memory subsets. Sampling was restricted to blood, and TCR repertoires in tissues likely differ from the TCR repertoires found in blood. Based on pairwise subsampling, the degree of clonotype sharing among donors was expected to be affected by sequencing depth.

TCR CDR3 regions were amplified from genomic DNA by multiplex PCR using the deep immunoSEQ assay. For each cell subset, the extracted genomic DNA was distributed evenly across all wells of several immunoSEQ 96-well plates, and each plate served as one replicate. Each replicate PCR for sorted subsets received approximately 200 ng genomic DNA, equal to some 32,000 T cell genomes. The purified libraries were quantified using a Qubit 3.0 fluorometer, sized with a Bioanalyzer 2100, and then quantified again using the KAPA Library Quantification kit. Each immunoSEQ 96-well plate was sequenced on its own single-read 150-cycle Illumina NextSeq 550 flow cell. In the paper's pipeline: Because the immunoSEQ output held only junctional sequences and lacked quality scores, the filtering could not match the filtering applied to full-length reads. To assign V/J genes and CDR3, sequences were annotated against IMGT germline references using PyIR, a Python wrapper for IgBLAST v1.9. Reads were filtered out if the reads had weak V/J assignments (E-value above 1e-6), no CDR3, stop codons, out-of-frame junctions, or ambiguous translated residues. V3J clonotypes were defined by identical inferred V gene, J gene, and CDR3 amino acid sequence. Percentage overlap between repertoires was calculated by dividing the number of shared unique clonotypes by the size of the smaller repertoire. Richness of each repertoire was evaluated using RTK rarefaction, the Chao1 estimator, and Recon v2.1 estimates of unobserved clonotypes. OLGA was used to compute generation probabilities for all TCRbeta clonotypes that the gDNA method yielded from a handful of donors. Sourced from immuneACCESS, this table was stored by TCRdb with only in-frame sequences that have V and J called. A share of the clones is absent; for the studies checked, an unresolved V gene accounts for under half, and the remainder has no known explanation. That table is the source of V, J and clone size, and D and trimming were worked out from the DNA. A total of under 2.5 million clones appear in this sample, roughly 90% of them only once. Together, the top ten hold 0.3% to 0.45% of the sample.

Donors were healthy HIV-negative adults with no recently reported acute infections or vaccinations. Every donor was a Caucasian adult living in Nashville, Tennessee, USA. Magnetic negative selection was used to enrich CD4+ T cells, after which naive cells were positively selected on CD45RA and the negative fraction became the memory subset. Blood was obtained by leukapheresis, after which PBMCs were separated by Ficoll-Histopaque density gradient centrifugation and cryopreserved in liquid nitrogen vapor phase. Purity and quantity of every magnetically sorted T cell population were checked by analytical flow cytometry. Each sorted fraction had its genomic DNA isolated and then quantified by UV absorbance on a Nanodrop 2000c. Sequences SGHRS (CDR1) and YFSETQ (CDR2) are obtained from the germline V gene. V is cut by 4 bases and J by 4 bases, and the space between the germline ends is 14 bases. Inclusive of the bounding cysteine and phenylalanine, the CDR3 is 14 residues long. The CDR3 DNA has 42 bases and is translated from base 1.

The origin of this receptor is a man aged 18 to 30 in good health. Some clones in this sample may be carry-over from other donors' samples. The specimen was naive CD4+ T cells from PBMCs. What the cell subset or site label conveys for this sample: CD45RA+ positively selected. The chain is made from TRBV5-1 and TRBJ1-1; possibly the D gene is TRBD1, per 6 matching bases. The DNA reads TGCGCCAGCAGCATCCCGAGGGGGGGCACTGAAGCTTTCTTT. The translation is CASSIPRGGTEAFF.